This T cell receptor (beta chain) was retrieved from a study of shared clonotypes between healthy human individuals. The wider study: The cohort comprised a couple of women and a few men. Their ages spanned 18 to 49 years. Study-wide results and limits: Non-shared clonotypes had lower generation probabilities than those shared by all four donors.

V lost 2 bases and J 2 bases, leaving 10 bases between the germline ends. The germline CDR1 and CDR2 sequences are MDHEN and SYDVKM. This CDR3 has 15 residues. Memory CD4+ cells were the fraction left after CD45RA+ naive selection. TCRdb's table, derived via immunoSEQ multiplex PCR, lists solely in-frame clones and lacks some. The sample yields roughly 2,500,000 clones, 93% seen once. As to this clone: Its antigen is undetermined.

The sequence was obtained from a man between 18 and 29 years old in good health. Some clones in this sample may be carry-over from other donors' samples. The sequencing input was naive CD4+ T cells from PBMCs. Subset specified: CD45RA+ positively selected. This sequence joins TRBV28 and TRBJ2-1; perhaps TRBD2 as D (5 bases). CDR3 region: CASSLISGTYNEQFF. The CDR3 bases are TGTGCCAGCAGTTTAATCTCGGGAACCTACAATGAGCAGTTCTTC.